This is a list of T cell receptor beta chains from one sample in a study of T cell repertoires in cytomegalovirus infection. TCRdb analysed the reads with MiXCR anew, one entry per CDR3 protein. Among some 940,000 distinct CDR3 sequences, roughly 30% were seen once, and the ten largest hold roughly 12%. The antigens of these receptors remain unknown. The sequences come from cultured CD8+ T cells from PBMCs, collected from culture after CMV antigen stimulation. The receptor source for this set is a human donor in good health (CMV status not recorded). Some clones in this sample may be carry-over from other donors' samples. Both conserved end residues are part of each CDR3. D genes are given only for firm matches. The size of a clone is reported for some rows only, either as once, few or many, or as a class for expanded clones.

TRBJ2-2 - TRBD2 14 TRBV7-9 TGTGCCAGCAGCTTCGCGGGGGGATCCGGGGAGCTGTTTTTT CASSFAGGSGELFF
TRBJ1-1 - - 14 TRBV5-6 TGTGCCAGCAGCTTGGTTTACGAGAACACTGAAGCTTTCTTT CASSLVYENTEAFF
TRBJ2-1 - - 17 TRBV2 TGTGCCAGCGTCACTCCCTCCCGGGATGGCCCCTACAATGAGCAGTTCTTC CASVTPSRDGPYNEQFF
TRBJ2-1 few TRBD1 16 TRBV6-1 TGTGCCAGCAACCCATGGGGACAGGGAGATATCGATGAGCAGTTCTTC CASNPWGQGDIDEQFF
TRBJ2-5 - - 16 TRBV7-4 TGTGCCAGCAGCCCCCCGGGGGGCACACTCCAAGAGACCCAGTACTTC CASSPPGGTLQETQYF
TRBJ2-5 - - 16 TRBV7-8 TGTGCCAGCAGCTTAATCGACGACTTGGTCCAAGAGACCCAGTACTTC CASSLIDDLVQETQYF
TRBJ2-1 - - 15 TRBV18 TGTGCCAGCTCCCTTACGACTCCCTCCGACAATGAGCAGTTCTTC CASSLTTPSDNEQFF
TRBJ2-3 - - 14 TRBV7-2 TGTGCCAGCAGCTCCCAGAGCCCCACAGATACGCAGTATTTT CASSSQSPTDTQYF
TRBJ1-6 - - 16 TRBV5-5 TGTGCCAGCAGCCCTGGGGGGGCAACGGCGGATTCACCCCTCCACTTT CASSPGGATADSPLHF
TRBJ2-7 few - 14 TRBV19 TGTGCCAGTAGTATAGGGGCAGGGCGATACGAGCAGTACTTC CASSIGAGRYEQYF
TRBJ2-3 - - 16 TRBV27 TGTGCCAGCAGTTTACAGACACCACCTAGCACAGATACGCAGTATTTT CASSLQTPPSTDTQYF
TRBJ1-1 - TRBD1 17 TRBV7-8 TGTGCCAGCAGCTTATACGGCAGGGGGCGAGGGGACACTGAAGCTTTCTTT CASSLYGRGRGDTEAFF
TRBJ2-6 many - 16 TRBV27 TGTGCCACCCGGCGGAGGGGGTTCTCTGGGGCCAACGTCCTGACTTTC CATRRRGFSGANVLTF
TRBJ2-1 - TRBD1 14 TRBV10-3 TGTGCCATCAGTGCCGAGAACAGGGGCGATGAGCAGTTCTTC CAISAENRGDEQFF
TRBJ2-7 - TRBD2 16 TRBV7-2 TGTGCCAGCAGCTTGACTAGCGGGGGGCATTCCTACGAGCAGTACTTC CASSLTSGGHSYEQYF
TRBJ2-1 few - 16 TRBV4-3 TGCGCCAGCAGCCAAAGACAGGTGTTATCCTACAATGAGCAGTTCTTC CASSQRQVLSYNEQFF
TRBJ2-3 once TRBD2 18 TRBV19 TGTGCCAGTAGCCCGGGACTAGCGGGGGGCGCTCGAACAGATACGCAGTATTTT CASSPGLAGGARTDTQYF
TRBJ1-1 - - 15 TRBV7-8 TGTGCCAGCAGCGTAGACGGTCGAGTGAACACTGAAGCTTTCTTT CASSVDGRVNTEAFF
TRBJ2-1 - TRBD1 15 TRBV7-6 TGTGCCAGCAGCTTAGAGGGACAGGCCACTAATGAGCAGTTCTTC CASSLEGQATNEQFF
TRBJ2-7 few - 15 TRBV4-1 TGCGCCAGCAGCCACACGACCTCTACAGAGAAAGAGCAGTACTTC CASSHTTSTEKEQYF
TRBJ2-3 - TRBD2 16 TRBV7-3 TGTGCCAGCAGCCCCGGGACTAGCAGACCCACAGATACGCAGTATTTT CASSPGTSRPTDTQYF
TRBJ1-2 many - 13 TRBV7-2 TGTGCCAGCAGCTTACAGGGAGACTATGGCTACACCTTC CASSLQGDYGYTF
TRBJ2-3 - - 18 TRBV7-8 TGTGCCAGCAGCTTAGGAATGTATCGGGGAACTAGCACAGATACGCAGTATTTT CASSLGMYRGTSTDTQYF
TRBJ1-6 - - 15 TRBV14 TGTGCCAGCAGCCAAGATCTGAGGAGGGATTCACCCCTCCACTTT CASSQDLRRDSPLHF
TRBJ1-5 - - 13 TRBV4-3 TGCGCCAGCAGCCAATTTAACGGTCAGCCCCAGCATTTT CASSQFNGQPQHF
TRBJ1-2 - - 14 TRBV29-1 TGCAGCGTATCCAAAGACCCCACTAACTATGGCTACACCTTC CSVSKDPTNYGYTF
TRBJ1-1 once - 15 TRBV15 TGTGCCACCAGCAGAGTAACAGGTTTGGGCACTGAAGCTTTCTTT CATSRVTGLGTEAFF
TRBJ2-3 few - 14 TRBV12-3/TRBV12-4 TGTGCCAGCAGGTCGGACAGCGCCACAGATACGCAGTATTTT CASRSDSATDTQYF
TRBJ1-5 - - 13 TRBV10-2 TGCGCCAGCAGGTCCACCGGTTTTCAGCCCCAGCATTTT CASRSTGFQPQHF
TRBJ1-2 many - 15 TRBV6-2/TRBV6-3 TGTGCCAGCAGTTACTCGAAAGACAGCGGCTATGGCTACACCTTC CASSYSKDSGYGYTF
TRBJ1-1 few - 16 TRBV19 TGTGCCAGTAAGTGGACAGTCCGGATGGGGAACACTGAAGCTTTCTTT CASKWTVRMGNTEAFF
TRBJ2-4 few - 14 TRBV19 TGTGCCAGTAGTATTGAACAGGAGACTGACATTCAGTACTTC CASSIEQETDIQYF
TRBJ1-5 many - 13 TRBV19 TGTGCCAGTAGTATAGTCGGGGGACAGCCCCAGCATTTT CASSIVGGQPQHF
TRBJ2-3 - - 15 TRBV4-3 TGCGCCAGCAGCCAAGATGAGACTAGCACAGATACGCAGTATTTT CASSQDETSTDTQYF
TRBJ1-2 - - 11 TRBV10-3 TGTGCCATCAGTGGGGACTATGGCTACACCTTC CAISGDYGYTF
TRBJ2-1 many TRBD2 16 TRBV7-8 TGTGCCAGCAGCTTAGCAACGACTAGCGGTAACAATGAGCAGTTCTTC CASSLATTSGNNEQFF